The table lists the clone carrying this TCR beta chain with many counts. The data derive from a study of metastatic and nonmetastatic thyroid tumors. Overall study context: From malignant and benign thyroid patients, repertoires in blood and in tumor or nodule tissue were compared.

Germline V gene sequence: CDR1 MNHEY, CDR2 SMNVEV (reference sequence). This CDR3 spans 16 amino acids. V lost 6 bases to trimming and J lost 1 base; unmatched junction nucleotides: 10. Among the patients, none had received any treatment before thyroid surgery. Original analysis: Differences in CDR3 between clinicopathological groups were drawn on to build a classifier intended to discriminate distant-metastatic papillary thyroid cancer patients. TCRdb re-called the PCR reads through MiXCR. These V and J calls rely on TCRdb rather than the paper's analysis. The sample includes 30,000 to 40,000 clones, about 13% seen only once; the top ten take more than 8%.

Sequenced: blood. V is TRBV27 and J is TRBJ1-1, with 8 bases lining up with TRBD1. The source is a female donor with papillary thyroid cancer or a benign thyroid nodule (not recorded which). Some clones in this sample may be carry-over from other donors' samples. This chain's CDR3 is CASSKRGDRGNTEAFF. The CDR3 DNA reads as TGTGCCAGCAGCAAACGAGGTGACAGGGGGAACACTGAAGCTTTCTTT.